The clone carrying this T cell receptor (beta chain) was seen a handful of times. The data originate from a study of blood T cell repertoires in COVID-19. Assay: immunoSEQ multiplex PCR; the TCRdb copy retains only in-frame clones and omits some. Found here are about 500,000 clones, about 88% of them singletons; the top ten hold roughly 7.4%. With V trimmed by 8 bases and J by 1 base, 9 bases remained unmatched. CDR3 length: 14 amino acids. The germline CDR1 and CDR2 sequences are SQVTM and ANQGSEA. The chain carries TRBV29-1 and TRBJ2-3; 7 nucleotides agree with TRBD2. The TCR originated in a woman aged 45-60 years with COVID-19, enrolled during active disease. Material for sequencing was peripheral blood. For the CDR3, the DNA is TGCAGCTTTTTGGTGGCGGGGGGCACAGATACGCAGTATTTT. It specifies CSFLVAGGTDTQYF.